This T cell receptor (beta chain) was found in a study of blood T cell repertoires in COVID-19. Assay used: immunoSEQ multiplex PCR; TCRdb lists only in-frame clones, some missing. The data show some 300,000 clones, around 87% seen once. Germline-derived CDR1 and CDR2 are MNHNS and SASEGT. The CDR3 runs 16 residues. V was clipped by 2 bases and J by 3 bases; unmatched bases: 9. Sequencing used peripheral blood. This chain joins TRBV6-1 and TRBJ2-7; TRBD1 aligns across 8 bases. The origin of this receptor is a man aged 65 to 79 with acute or convalescent COVID-19. CDR3 sequence reads: CASSEFGQGAIYEQYF. In nucleotides, the CDR3 is TGTGCCAGCAGTGAATTTGGCCAGGGGGCAATCTACGAGCAGTACTTC.